This T cell receptor (beta chain) was profiled in a study of PD-1 blockade in classical Hodgkin lymphoma. V lost 5 bases and J lost 2; bases outside the gene matches: 7. The CDR3 totals 15 residues. The germline CDR1 and CDR2 sequences are SGHRS and YFSETQ. Clones were read by immunoSEQ multiplex PCR, and TCRdb kept only the in-frame ones, dropping some. The sample has about 10,000 clones, approximately 84% seen once; the top ten hold roughly 5.5%. Relapse after autologous stem cell transplantation occurred in every patient, and brentuximab vedotin exposure varied. The sequencing here drew on peripheral blood mononuclear cells (PBMCs), taken before the second cycle of nivolumab. This sequence joins TRBV5-1 and TRBJ2-7; 10 nucleotides line up with TRBD2. This clonotype was sampled from a human donor with classical Hodgkin lymphoma. Written as DNA, the CDR3 is TGCGCCAGCAGACCCAGCGGGAGGGATACCTACGAGCAGTACTTC. This encodes CASRPSGRDTYEQYF. The full variable domain, rest sourced from reference TRBV5-1 and TRBJ2-7, is KAGVTQTPRYLIKTRGQQVTLSCSPISGHRSVSWYQQTPGQGLQFLFEYFSETQRNKGNFPGRFSGRQFSNSRSEMNVSTLELGDSALYLCASRPSGRDTYEQYFGPGTRLTVT.